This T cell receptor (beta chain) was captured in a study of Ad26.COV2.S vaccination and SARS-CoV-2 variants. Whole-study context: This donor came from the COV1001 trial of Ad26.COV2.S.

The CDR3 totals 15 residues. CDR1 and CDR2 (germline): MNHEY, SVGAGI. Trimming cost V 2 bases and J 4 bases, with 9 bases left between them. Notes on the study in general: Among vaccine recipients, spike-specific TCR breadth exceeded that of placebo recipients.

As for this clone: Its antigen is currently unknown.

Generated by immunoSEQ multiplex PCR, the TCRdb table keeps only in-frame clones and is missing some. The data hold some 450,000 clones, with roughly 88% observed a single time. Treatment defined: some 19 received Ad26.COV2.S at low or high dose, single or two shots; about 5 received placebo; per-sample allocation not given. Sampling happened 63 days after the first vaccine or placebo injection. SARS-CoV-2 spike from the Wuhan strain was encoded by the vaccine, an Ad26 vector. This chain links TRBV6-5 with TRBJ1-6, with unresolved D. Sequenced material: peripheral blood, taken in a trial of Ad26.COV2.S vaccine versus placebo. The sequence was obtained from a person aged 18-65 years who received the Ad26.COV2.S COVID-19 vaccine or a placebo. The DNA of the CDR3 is TGTGCCAGCAGTTACGGAAGAGCTTATAATTCACCCCTCCACTTT. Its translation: CASSYGRAYNSPLHF.